This passage covers 24 T cell receptor beta chains from one sample sequenced in a study of blood T cell repertoires in COVID-19. Only in-frame clones appear in the TCRdb table, and some are missing; sequencing was by immunoSEQ multiplex PCR. Seen here are 35,000 to 55,000 clones, around 86% observed once, and the top ten hold just under 8.5%. The sample comprised peripheral blood. Every receptor here comes from a man between 60 and 70 years old with active COVID-19.

J is TRBJ1-5 and V is TRBV2, with D unresolved. V was cut by 1 base and J by 2 bases, with 9 bases left in between. Germline CDR1 is SNHLY and CDR2 is FYNNEI. The length of the CDR3 is 15 residues. The CDR3 nucleotides read TGTGCCAGCAGTGAAGTGGAGACCGGCAATCAGCCCCAGCATTTT. This codes for CASSEVETGNQPQHF.

The chain links TRBV24-1 to TRBJ2-1; D may be TRBD2 (7 bases). Trimming took 4 bases from V and 5 from J, leaving 17 bases between them. CDR3 length: 16 residues. In germline, CDR1 is KGHDR, CDR2 SFDVKD. As DNA, the CDR3 is TGTGCCACCAGTGACTGGGGGCTAGCGGACGACAATGAGCAGTTCTTC. Its protein product is CATSDWGLADDNEQFF.

Turning to this clone: A read error may produce the germline difference seen at one junction end. The chain combines TRBV5-4 with TRBJ1-2, with D possibly being TRBD1 (5 bases). This CDR3 region has 13 residues. Germline-derived CDR1 and CDR2 are SGHNT and YYREEE (reference sequence). The CDR3 is CATYPEDTTKLAF. CDR3 sequence (DNA): TGTGCCACTTACCCTGAGGACACAACCAAGCTGGCCTTC.

The gene calls are TRBV3-1 (or the pseudogene TRBV3-2) and TRBJ2-5; 7 positions match TRBD2. V shed 5 bases and J 5 bases; nucleotides not matched to a gene: 5. Per germline, CDR1 LGHDT and CDR2 YNNKEL (reference sequence). The CDR3 loop spans 13 amino acids. Written as DNA, the CDR3 is TGTGCCAGCAGCTACACGGGGGGTGAGACCCAGTACTTC. Translated, it gives CASSYTGGETQYF.

This rearrangement joins TRBV6-2 or TRBV6-3 to TRBJ1-1; D not certain. Germline loops: CDR1 MNHEY, CDR2 SVGEGT. There are 14 residues in the CDR3. With 4 bases removed from V and 1 base from J, the gap between germline ends came to 10 bases. The CDR3 protein is CASSLRVGNTEAFF. CDR3 nucleotide sequence: TGTGCCAGCAGTTTGAGGGTCGGGAACACTGAAGCTTTCTTT.

The gene calls are TRBV6-6 and TRBJ2-7, with unresolved D. Trimming took 2 bases from V and 3 from J, leaving 11 bases between them. CDR1 MNHNY and CDR2 SVGAGI come from the germline V gene (reference sequence). There are 14 residues in the CDR3. The CDR3 sequence: CASSYQALHYEQYF. The CDR3 nucleotides are TGTGCCAGCAGTTACCAAGCCCTGCACTACGAGCAGTACTTC.

The rearrangement links TRBV5-1 to TRBJ1-5, with 8 bases identical to TRBD1. Germline CDR1 SGHRS, CDR2 YFSETQ. The CDR3 runs 13 residues. V lost 4 bases to trimming and J lost 5 bases; unmatched junction nucleotides: 2. CDR3 coding DNA: TGCGCCAGCAGCCAGGACAGGGATCAGCCCCAGCATTTT. As protein: CASSQDRDQPQHF.

This clone was found once. The chain employs TRBV7-3 and TRBJ2-5; TRBD2 matches at 8 bases. V dropped 4 bases and J dropped 5; count of bases not matched to a gene: 9. The germline V gene has CDR1 SGHTA and CDR2 FQGTGA. The CDR3 covers 15 residues. The CDR3 coding sequence is TGTGCCAGCAGCTCCGGACAGCCGGGGGGGGAGACCCAGTACTTC. It is translated as CASSSGQPGGETQYF.

The chain has TRBV11-2 and TRBJ2-1; D is unresolved. Germline-derived CDR1 and CDR2 are SGHAT and FQNNGV. The V gene lost 2 bases and the J gene lost 0 bases, with 17 bases spanning the gap. The CDR3 runs to 18 residues. The DNA for the CDR3 is TGTGCCAGCAGCTTACTTTGGGCTCTTCCTTCCTCCTACAATGAGCAGTTCTTC. The encoded protein is CASSLLWALPSSYNEQFF.

The CDR3 region is CATSRDPGKAHQPQHF. The CDR3 DNA sequence: TGTGCCACCAGCAGAGATCCGGGAAAGGCCCATCAGCCCCAGCATTTT. V and J are TRBV15 and TRBJ1-5; D is unresolved. This CDR3 is 16 amino acids long. Germline V gene data show CDR1 as LNHNV and CDR2 as YYDKDF (reference sequence). Trimming left V 0 bases short and J 5 bases short, with 14 bases between.

The rearrangement uses TRBV2 and TRBJ2-7, with 7 bases lining up with TRBD2. Trimming removed 8 bases from V and 3 bases from J; junction bases left unmatched: 7. CDR1 and CDR2 (germline): SNHLY, FYNNEI. The CDR3 is 13 residues long. The CDR3: CASDMAGDYEQYF. CDR3 nucleotide sequence: TGTGCCAGCGACATGGCGGGGGACTACGAGCAGTACTTC.

Worth noting for this clone: Different DNA sequences within this sample yield the same CDR3. V usage is TRBV6-5 and J usage is TRBJ1-1; D might be TRBD1 (6 bases). The CDR3 length is 14 residues. Germline-derived CDR1 and CDR2 are MNHEY and SVGAGI. Trimming removed 6 bases from V and 1 base from J, with 12 bases in between. For the CDR3, the DNA is TGTGCCAGCAGGAGGGACACAGGGAACACTGAAGCTTTCTTT. Translation: CASRRDTGNTEAFF.

This chain links TRBV4-1 with TRBJ1-6, with no clear D. Germline CDR1 MGHRA, CDR2 YSYEKL. Trimming shortened V by 0 bases and J by 9 bases, and 12 bases separated the two germline ends. CDR3 length equals 15 residues. In DNA, the CDR3 is TGCGCCAGCAGCCAAGAAGAGGGAATGGTTTCACCCCTCCACTTT. Residues: CASSQEEGMVSPLHF.

This clone appeared once. This chain joins TRBV9 and TRBJ2-5, with TRBD1 matching 8 bases. This CDR3 has 15 amino acids. Germline V gene sequence: CDR1 SGDLS, CDR2 YYNGEE. V lost 3 bases, J lost 5 bases, and 9 bases stayed unmatched. Written as DNA, the CDR3 is TGTGCCAGCAGCGGTGGGACAGGCCAAAGGGAGACCCAGTACTTC. Its protein product is CASSGGTGQRETQYF. Full variable domain (rest looked up from reference TRBV9 and TRBJ2-5): DSGVTQTPKHLITATGQRVTLRCSPRSGDLSVYWYQQSLDQGLQFLIQYYNGEERAKGNILERFSAQQFPDLHSELNLSSLELGDSALYFCASSGGTGQRETQYFGPGTRLLVL.

The chain is built from TRBV2 and TRBJ2-3, with no clear D. This CDR3 region has 16 residues. CDR1 and CDR2 from the germline V gene are SNHLY and FYNNEI. Trimming took 4 bases from V and 6 from J, leaving 20 bases between them. The CDR3 DNA is TGTGCCAGCAGTGGATCCACAGTACCTATCACCGATACGCAGTATTTT. Residues: CASSGSTVPITDTQYF.

The chain couples TRBV5-1 to TRBJ2-3; 7 bases line up with TRBD1. V was pared by 0 bases and J by 1 base, with 2 bases of the junction left unmatched. This CDR3 comprises 15 residues. Germline V gives CDR1 SGHRS, CDR2 YFSETQ. In DNA form, the CDR3 reads TGCGCCAGCAGCTTGGTAGGGGGCGGCACAGATACGCAGTATTTT. This sequence encodes CASSLVGGGTDTQYF.

The chain links TRBV5-1 to TRBJ2-3; TRBD2 agrees at 8 bases. This CDR3 region has 14 residues. Looked up from germline, CDR1 is SGHRS and CDR2 is YFSETQ. V was clipped by 4 bases and J by 8 bases; unmatched bases: 9. The CDR3 region has the DNA TGCGCCAGCAGCCCGGGACTAGGGGAGGCTACGCAGTATTTT. Encoded protein: CASSPGLGEATQYF.

The genes are TRBV2 and TRBJ1-1; no clear D gene. Germline-derived CDR1 and CDR2 are SNHLY and FYNNEI. This CDR3 region has 12 residues. V dropped 2 bases and J dropped 2 bases, with 3 bases sitting between them. The CDR3: CASSEPNTEAFF. The CDR3 nucleotides are TGTGCCAGCAGTGAACCTAACACTGAAGCTTTCTTT.

The chain uses TRBV10-3 and TRBJ1-1, with D perhaps matching TRBD1 (5 bases). Germline CDR1 and CDR2: ENHRY and SYGVKD. The V gene lost 4 bases and the J gene lost 6 bases, with 9 bases spanning the gap. This CDR3 has 12 residues. The CDR3 reads CAISAGKAEAFF. The CDR3 nucleotides read TGTGCCATCAGTGCAGGGAAAGCTGAAGCTTTCTTT.

This chain links TRBV5-1 with TRBJ1-4, with D perhaps TRBD1 (5 bases). This CDR3 has 15 amino acids. Trimming stripped 0 bases from V and 7 bases from J, with 13 bases between. CDR1 is SGHRS and CDR2 is YFSETQ in the germline V gene. The CDR3 sequence is CASSLEGSEGEKLFF. The CDR3 DNA follows: TGCGCCAGCAGCTTGGAGGGGTCGGAGGGTGAAAAACTGTTTTTT.

The chain combines TRBV5-6 with TRBJ1-2; maybe TRBD1 (6 bases). This CDR3 region has 13 residues. Germline V gives CDR1 SGHDT, CDR2 YYEEEE. Deletions cut 0 bases from V and 6 bases from J, with 9 bases between. The CDR3 loop is CASSLDRAHGYTF. CDR3 bases: TGTGCCAGCAGCTTGGACAGGGCCCATGGCTACACCTTC.

The chain has TRBV27 and TRBJ1-6, with D maybe TRBD1 (5 bases). Germline CDR1 reads MNHEY; CDR2 reads SMNVEV (reference sequence). Trimming took 3 bases from V and 9 from J, leaving 18 bases between them. The CDR3 runs 16 residues. Here the CDR3 reads CASSFNTQGRGSPLHF. The CDR3 DNA follows: TGTGCCAGCAGTTTCAATACCCAGGGAAGGGGTTCACCCCTCCACTTT.

The rearrangement links TRBV30 to TRBJ1-1; 7 bases agree with TRBD1. Unmatched junction bases numbered 9, after V lost 2 bases and J lost 0 bases. Germline CDR1 GTSNPN, CDR2 SVGIG (reference sequence). This CDR3 spans 16 amino acids. CDR3 residues: CAWSPKGTAMNTEAFF. The CDR3, as DNA: TGTGCCTGGAGTCCCAAGGGGACAGCTATGAACACTGAAGCTTTCTTT. Using reference TRBV30 and TRBJ1-1 for the parts outside the CDR3, the full variable domain is SQTIHQWPATLVQPVGSPLSLECTVEGTSNPNLYWYRQAAGRGLQLLFYSVGIGQISSEVPQNLSASRPQDRQFILSSKKLLLSDSGFYLCAWSPKGTAMNTEAFFGQGTRLTVV.

As concerns this clone: In the same sample, other DNA sequences code for this CDR3. The chain combines TRBV7-9 with TRBJ1-1, with D unresolved. The CDR3 is 14 residues long. Germline lookup yields CDR1 SEHNR and CDR2 FQNEAQ (reference sequence). V lost 3 bases, J lost 3 bases, and 11 bases lay in between. CDR3 in DNA: TGTGCCAGCAGCTTGCGTTCCGGGGACACTGAAGCTTTCTTT. Its protein product is CASSLRSGDTEAFF.